This T cell receptor beta chain was recovered during a study of blood T cell repertoires in COVID-19. The trim removed 6 bases at V and 4 bases at J, leaving 7 bases unmatched. The V gene's germline CDR1 is SNHLY and CDR2 FYNNEI. The CDR3 loop spans 15 amino acids. TCRdb keeps only in-frame clones here, not all; method: immunoSEQ multiplex PCR. The sample has fewer than 350,000 clones; around 90% are singletons. The chain combines TRBV2 with TRBJ2-2; 8 bases agree with TRBD2. This sequence originates from a woman between 40 and 55 years old who had recovered from COVID-19. Material for sequencing was PBMCs or T cells enriched from blood (not recorded which). DNA for the CDR3: TGTGCCAGCAGGAAATCCGGGACTAGCACCGGGGAGCTGTTTTTT. Amino acids: CASRKSGTSTGELFF.